This TCR beta chain derives from a study of beta chain features in type 1 diabetes. Note on this clone: Its antigen is not identified.

Germline CDR1 is SNHLY and CDR2 is FYNNEI. V lost 6 bases, J lost 6 bases, and 3 bases stayed unmatched. The CDR3 consists of 13 residues. Isolated RNA was reverse transcribed in full, so expressed TCRB transcripts were sequenced. Reads from naive, central memory and regulatory T cell samples averaged about 3.8 million. Clones were read by immunoSEQ multiplex PCR, and TCRdb kept only the in-frame ones, dropping some. Among 250,000 to 350,000 clones listed, roughly 9.6% were seen once. Study observations and caveats: Across all four CD4+ subsets, people with type 1 diabetes showed modestly shorter TCRB CDR3s. Patients with type 1 diabetes carried fewer insertions and had more deletions at their VDJ junctions.

This TCR came from a woman younger than 45 in good health. The rearrangement joins TRBV2 to TRBJ2-1; TRBD1 matches at 9 bases. The specimen sequenced was naive CD4+ T cells from blood. The CDR3 sequence: CASSQTGGNEQFF. The CDR3 nucleotides are TGTGCCAGCAGCCAGACAGGGGGCAATGAGCAGTTCTTC. The full variable domain, its missing parts supplied by reference TRBV2 and TRBJ2-1, is EPEVTQTPSHQVTQMGQEVILRCVPISNHLYFYWYRQILGQKVEFLVSFYNNEISEKSEIFDDQFSVERPDGSNFTLKIRSTKLEDSAMYFCASSQTGGNEQFFGPGTRLTVL.